The clone carrying this T cell receptor (beta chain) was counted only a few times. The data originate from a study of shared clonotypes between healthy human individuals. This was a deep-level run. Here immunoSEQ multiplex PCR was the method, and the copy in TCRdb shows in-frame clones only, minus some. The top ten hold less than 25% of the sample, which has over 800,000 clones, 80% to 95% seen once. Naivety among CD8 cells was defined by CD45RO negativity and positive CCR7 selection, thereby excluding terminally differentiated effector memory CD45RA+ cells. The sequencing input was naive CD8+ T cells sorted from blood. The clonotype was recovered from a young man in good health.

CDR3 sequence: CASSFRETLFF. Here the CDR3 DNA reads TGTGCCAGCAGCTTCCGCGAGACACTGTTTTTT. This chain links TRBV7-9 with TRBJ1-4; D not resolved. The germline gives CDR1 SEHNR, CDR2 FQNEAQ (reference sequence). The CDR3 runs to 11 residues. V lost 3 bases, J lost 13 bases, and 9 bases lay in between.